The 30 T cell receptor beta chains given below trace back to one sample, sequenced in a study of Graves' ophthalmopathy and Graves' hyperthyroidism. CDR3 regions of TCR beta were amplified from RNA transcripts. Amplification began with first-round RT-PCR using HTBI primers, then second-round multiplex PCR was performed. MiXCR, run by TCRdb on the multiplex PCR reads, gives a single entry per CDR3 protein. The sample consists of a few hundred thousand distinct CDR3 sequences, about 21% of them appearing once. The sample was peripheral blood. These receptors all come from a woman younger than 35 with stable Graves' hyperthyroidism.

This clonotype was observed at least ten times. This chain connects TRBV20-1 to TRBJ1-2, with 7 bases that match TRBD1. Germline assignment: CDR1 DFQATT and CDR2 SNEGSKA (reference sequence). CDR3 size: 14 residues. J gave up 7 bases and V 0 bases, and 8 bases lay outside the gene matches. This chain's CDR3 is CSARDPTGSGGYTF. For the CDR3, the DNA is TGCAGTGCTAGAGATCCGACAGGGTCGGGTGGCTACACCTTC.

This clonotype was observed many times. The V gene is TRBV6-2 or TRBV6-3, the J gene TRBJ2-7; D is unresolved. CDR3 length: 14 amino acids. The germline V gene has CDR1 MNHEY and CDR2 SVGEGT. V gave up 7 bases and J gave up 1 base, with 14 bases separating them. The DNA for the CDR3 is TGTGCCAGCACTAAGCCGGACGGATCCTACGAGCAGTACTTC. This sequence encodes CASTKPDGSYEQYF.

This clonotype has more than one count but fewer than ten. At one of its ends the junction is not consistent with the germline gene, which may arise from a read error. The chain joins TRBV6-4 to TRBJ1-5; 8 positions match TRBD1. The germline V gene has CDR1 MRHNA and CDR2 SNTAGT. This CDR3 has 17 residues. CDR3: CASSHSGQGFSNQPQHF. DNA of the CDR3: TGTGCCAGCAGTCACTCCGGACAGGGCTTTAGCAATCAGCCCCAGCATTTT.

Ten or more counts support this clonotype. The CDR3 loop reads CASSLVSRNTGELFF. The CDR3 DNA is TGTGCCAGCAGCTTAGTCAGCCGGAACACCGGGGAGCTGTTTTTT. This chain connects TRBV11-2 to TRBJ2-2; no clear D gene. Trimming pared 1 base from V and 1 base from J, leaving 7 bases between. From germline, CDR1 is SGHAT and CDR2 FQNNGV. The CDR3 spans 15 residues.

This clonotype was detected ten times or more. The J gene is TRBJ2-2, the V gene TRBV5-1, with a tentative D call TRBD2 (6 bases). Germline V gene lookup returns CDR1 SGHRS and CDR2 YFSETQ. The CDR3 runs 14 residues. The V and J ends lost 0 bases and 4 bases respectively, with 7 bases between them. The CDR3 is CASSLDGGTGELFF. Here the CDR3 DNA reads TGCGCCAGCAGCTTGGACGGGGGCACCGGGGAGCTGTTTTTT. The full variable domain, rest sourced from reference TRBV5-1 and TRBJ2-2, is KAGVTQTPRYLIKTRGQQVTLSCSPISGHRSVSWYQQTPGQGLQFLFEYFSETQRNKGNFPGRFSGRQFSNSRSEMNVSTLELGDSALYLCASSLDGGTGELFFGEGSRLTVL.

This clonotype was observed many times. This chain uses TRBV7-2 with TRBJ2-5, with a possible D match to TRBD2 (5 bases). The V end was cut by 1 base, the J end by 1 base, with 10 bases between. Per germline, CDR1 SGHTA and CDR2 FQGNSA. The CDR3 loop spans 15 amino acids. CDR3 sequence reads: CASSLGGPVQETQYF. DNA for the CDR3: TGTGCCAGCAGCTTAGGCGGGCCTGTCCAAGAGACCCAGTACTTC.

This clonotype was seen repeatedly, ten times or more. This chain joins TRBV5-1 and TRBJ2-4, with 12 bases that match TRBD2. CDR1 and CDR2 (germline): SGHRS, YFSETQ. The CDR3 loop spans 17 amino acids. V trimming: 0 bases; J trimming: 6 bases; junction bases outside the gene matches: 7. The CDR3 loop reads CASSLASGRVGRNIQYF. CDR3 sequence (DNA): TGCGCCAGCAGCTTGGCTAGCGGGAGGGTGGGTCGAAACATTCAGTACTTC.

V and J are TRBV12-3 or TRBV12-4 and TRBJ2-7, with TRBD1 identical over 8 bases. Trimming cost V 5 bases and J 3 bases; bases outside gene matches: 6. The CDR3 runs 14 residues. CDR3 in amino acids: CASSTGTGRYEQYF. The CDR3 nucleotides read TGTGCCAGCAGTACCGGGACAGGTCGCTACGAGCAGTACTTC.

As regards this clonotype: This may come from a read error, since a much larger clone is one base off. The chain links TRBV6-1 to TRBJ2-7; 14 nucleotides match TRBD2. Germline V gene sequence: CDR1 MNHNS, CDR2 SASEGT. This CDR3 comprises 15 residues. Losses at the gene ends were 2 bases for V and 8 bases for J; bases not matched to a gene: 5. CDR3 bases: TGTGCCAGCAGTGAATTGACTAGCGGGAGGGACAAGCAGTACTTC. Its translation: CASSELTSGRDKQYF.

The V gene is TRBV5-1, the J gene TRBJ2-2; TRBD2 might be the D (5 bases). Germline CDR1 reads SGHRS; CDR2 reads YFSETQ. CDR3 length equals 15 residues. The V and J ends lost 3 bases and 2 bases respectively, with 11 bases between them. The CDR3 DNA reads TGCGCCAGCAGCTCCAGCGGATCAAACACCGGGGAGCTGTTTTTT. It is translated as CASSSSGSNTGELFF.

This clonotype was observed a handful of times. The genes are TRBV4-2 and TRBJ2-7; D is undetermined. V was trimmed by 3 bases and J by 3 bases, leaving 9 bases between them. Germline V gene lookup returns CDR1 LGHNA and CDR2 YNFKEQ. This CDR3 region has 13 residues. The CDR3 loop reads CASSQEIVYEQYF. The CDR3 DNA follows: TGTGCCAGCAGCCAGGAGATAGTCTACGAGCAGTACTTC.

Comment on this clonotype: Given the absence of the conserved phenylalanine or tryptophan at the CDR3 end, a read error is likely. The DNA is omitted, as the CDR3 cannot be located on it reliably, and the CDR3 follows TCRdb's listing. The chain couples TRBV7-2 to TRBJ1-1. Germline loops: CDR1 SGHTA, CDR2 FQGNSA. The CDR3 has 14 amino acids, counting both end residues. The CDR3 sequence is CASSRTALNTEALY.

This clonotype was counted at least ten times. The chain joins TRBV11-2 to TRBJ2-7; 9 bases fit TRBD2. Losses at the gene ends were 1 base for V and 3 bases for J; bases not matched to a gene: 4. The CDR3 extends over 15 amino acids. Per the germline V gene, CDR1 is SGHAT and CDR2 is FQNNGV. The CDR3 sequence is CASSLGASGIYEQYF. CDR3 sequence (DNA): TGTGCCAGCAGCTTAGGGGCTAGCGGGATCTACGAGCAGTACTTC.

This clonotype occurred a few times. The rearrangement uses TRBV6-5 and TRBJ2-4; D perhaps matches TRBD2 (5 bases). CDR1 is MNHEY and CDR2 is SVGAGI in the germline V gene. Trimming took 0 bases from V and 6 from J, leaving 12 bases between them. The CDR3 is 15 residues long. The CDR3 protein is CASSYSRVDTNIQYF. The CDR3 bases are TGTGCCAGCAGTTACTCGCGGGTGGATACAAACATTCAGTACTTC.

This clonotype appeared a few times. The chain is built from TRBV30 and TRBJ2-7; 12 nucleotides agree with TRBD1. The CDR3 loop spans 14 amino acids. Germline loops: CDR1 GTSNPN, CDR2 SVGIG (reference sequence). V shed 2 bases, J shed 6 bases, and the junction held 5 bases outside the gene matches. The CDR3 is CAWSKGQGAVEQYF. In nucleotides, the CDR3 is TGTGCCTGGAGTAAGGGACAGGGGGCGGTCGAGCAGTACTTC. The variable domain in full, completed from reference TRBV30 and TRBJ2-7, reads SQTIHQWPATLVQPVGSPLSLECTVEGTSNPNLYWYRQAAGRGLQLLFYSVGIGQISSEVPQNLSASRPQDRQFILSSKKLLLSDSGFYLCAWSKGQGAVEQYFGPGTRLTVT.

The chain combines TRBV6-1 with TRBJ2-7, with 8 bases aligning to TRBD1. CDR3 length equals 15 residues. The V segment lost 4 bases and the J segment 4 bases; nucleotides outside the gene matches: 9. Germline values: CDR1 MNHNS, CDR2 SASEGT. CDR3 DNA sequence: TGTGCCAGCAGTGTGTTTGGAACAGGGGGATACGAGCAGTACTTC. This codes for CASSVFGTGGYEQYF.

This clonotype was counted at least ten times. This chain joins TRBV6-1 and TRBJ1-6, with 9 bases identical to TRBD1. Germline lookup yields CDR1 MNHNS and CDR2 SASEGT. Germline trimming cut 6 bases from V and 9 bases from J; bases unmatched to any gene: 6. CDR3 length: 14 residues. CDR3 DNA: TGTGCCAGCAGGGAGGACAGGGGTCGTTCACCCCTCCACTTT. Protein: CASREDRGRSPLHF.

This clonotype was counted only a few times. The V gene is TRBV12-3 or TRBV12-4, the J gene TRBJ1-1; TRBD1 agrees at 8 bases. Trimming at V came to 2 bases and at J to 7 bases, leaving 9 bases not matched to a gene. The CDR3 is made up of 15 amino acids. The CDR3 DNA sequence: TGTGCCAGCAGTTTACAAAGGACAGGGTTGGGTGAAGCTTTCTTT. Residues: CASSLQRTGLGEAFF.

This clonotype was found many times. As DNA, the CDR3 is TGCGCCAGCAGCTCAAATAGACAGGGGAACACTGAAGCTTTCTTT. Amino acids: CASSSNRQGNTEAFF. V gene TRBV5-1 combines with J gene TRBJ1-1; TRBD1 aligns across 7 bases. Germline V gives CDR1 SGHRS, CDR2 YFSETQ. The CDR3 is 15 amino acids. V trimming: 3 bases; J trimming: 1 base; junction bases outside the gene matches: 6.

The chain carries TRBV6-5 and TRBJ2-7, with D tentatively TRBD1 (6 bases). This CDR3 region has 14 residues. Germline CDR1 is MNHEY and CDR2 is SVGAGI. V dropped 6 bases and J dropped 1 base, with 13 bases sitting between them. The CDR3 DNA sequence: TGTGCCAGCAGGTACAGGGTAGGGTCCTACGAGCAGTACTTC. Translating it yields CASRYRVGSYEQYF.

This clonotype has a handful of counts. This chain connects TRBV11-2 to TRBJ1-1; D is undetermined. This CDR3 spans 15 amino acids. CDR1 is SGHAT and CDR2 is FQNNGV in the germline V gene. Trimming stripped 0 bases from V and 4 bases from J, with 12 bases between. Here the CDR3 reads CASSLDRRAGTEAFF. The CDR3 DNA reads TGTGCCAGCAGCTTAGATCGACGGGCTGGCACTGAAGCTTTCTTT.

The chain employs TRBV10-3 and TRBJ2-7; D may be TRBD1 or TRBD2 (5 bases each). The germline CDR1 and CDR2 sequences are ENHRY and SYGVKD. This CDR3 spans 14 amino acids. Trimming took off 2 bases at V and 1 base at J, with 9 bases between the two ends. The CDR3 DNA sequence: TGTGCCATCAGTGAGAGGGACGGGTCCTACGAGCAGTACTTC. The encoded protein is CAISERDGSYEQYF.

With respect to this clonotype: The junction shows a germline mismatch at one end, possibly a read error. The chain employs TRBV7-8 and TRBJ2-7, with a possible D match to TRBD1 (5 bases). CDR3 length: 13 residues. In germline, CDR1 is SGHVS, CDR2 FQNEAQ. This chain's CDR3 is CASSPDRVYEQCF. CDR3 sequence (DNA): TGTGCCAGCAGCCCCGACAGAGTCTACGAGCAGTGCTTC.

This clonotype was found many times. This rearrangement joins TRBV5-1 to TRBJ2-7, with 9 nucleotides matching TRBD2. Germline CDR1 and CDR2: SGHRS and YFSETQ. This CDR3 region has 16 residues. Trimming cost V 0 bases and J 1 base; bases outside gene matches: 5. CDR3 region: CASSLEGTSSSYEQYF. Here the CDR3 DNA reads TGCGCCAGCAGCTTGGAAGGGACTAGCAGTTCCTACGAGCAGTACTTC.

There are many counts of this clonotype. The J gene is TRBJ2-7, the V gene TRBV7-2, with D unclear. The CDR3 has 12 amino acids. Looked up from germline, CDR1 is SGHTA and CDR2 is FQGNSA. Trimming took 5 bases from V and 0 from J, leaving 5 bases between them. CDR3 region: CASSINSYEQYF. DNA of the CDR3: TGTGCCAGCAGCATAAACTCCTACGAGCAGTACTTC.

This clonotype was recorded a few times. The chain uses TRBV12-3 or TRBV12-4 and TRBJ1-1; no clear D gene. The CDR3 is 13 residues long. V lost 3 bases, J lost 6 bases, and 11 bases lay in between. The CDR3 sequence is CASSFRATAEAFF. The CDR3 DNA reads TGTGCCAGCAGTTTTCGCGCGACCGCTGAAGCTTTCTTT.

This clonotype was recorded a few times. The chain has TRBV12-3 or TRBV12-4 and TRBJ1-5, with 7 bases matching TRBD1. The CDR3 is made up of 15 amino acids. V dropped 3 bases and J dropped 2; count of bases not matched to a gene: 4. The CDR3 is CASSLDRLGNQPQHF. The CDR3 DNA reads TGTGCCAGCAGTTTGGACAGGCTAGGCAATCAGCCCCAGCATTTT.

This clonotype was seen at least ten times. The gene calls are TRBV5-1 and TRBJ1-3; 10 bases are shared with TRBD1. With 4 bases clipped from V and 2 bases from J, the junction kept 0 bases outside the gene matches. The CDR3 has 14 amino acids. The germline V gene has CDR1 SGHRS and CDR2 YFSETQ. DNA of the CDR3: TGCGCCAGCAGCGGACAGGGGGCTGGAAACACCATATATTTT. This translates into CASSGQGAGNTIYF. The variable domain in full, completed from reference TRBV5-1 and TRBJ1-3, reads KAGVTQTPRYLIKTRGQQVTLSCSPISGHRSVSWYQQTPGQGLQFLFEYFSETQRNKGNFPGRFSGRQFSNSRSEMNVSTLELGDSALYLCASSGQGAGNTIYFGEGSWLTVV.

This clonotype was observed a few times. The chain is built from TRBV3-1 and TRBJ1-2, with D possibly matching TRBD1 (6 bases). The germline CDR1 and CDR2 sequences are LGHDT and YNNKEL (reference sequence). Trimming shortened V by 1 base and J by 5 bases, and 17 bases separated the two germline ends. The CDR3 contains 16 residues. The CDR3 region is CASSQGIPGHIYGYTF. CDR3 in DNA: TGTGCCAGCAGCCAAGGGATCCCGGGACATATTTATGGCTACACCTTC.

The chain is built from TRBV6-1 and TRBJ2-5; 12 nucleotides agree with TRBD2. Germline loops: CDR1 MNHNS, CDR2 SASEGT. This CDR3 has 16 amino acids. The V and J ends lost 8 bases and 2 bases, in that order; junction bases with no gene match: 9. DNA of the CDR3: TGTGCCAGCCATGAACTAGCGGGGGGTGGTCAAGAGACCCAGTACTTC. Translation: CASHELAGGGQETQYF.